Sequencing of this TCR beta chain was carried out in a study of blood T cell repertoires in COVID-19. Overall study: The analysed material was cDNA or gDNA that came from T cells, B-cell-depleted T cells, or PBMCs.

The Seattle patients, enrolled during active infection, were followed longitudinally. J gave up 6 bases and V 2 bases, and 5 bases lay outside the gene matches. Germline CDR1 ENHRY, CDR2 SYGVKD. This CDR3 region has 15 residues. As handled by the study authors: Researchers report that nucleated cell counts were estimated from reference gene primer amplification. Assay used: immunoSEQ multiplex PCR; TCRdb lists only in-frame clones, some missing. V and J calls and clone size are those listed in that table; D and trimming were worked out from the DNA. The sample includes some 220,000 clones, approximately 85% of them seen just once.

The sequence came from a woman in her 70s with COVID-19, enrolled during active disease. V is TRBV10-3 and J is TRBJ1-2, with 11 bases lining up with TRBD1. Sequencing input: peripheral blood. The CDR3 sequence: CAISERTGGIDGYTF. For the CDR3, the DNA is TGTGCCATCAGTGAGAGGACAGGGGGCATTGATGGCTACACCTTC.